A single T cell receptor beta chain is shown here with its context. It has no known antigen specificity. No much larger clone is present one base from it, and per-base qualities are unavailable. The data derive from a study of shared clonotypes between healthy human individuals (TCRdb year 2020). Some background on the complete study: The cohort included three men and a couple of women between 18 and 49 years of age. To increase sequencing depth and limit assay-specific biases, TCR repertoire library preparation and sequencing were carried out by different laboratories using diverse techniques. Per donor, three plates each were used for CD4 naive and CD4 memory, two for CD8 naive, and one for CD8 memory. The study deeply sequenced blood TCR repertoires of about five healthy adults to estimate repertoire size and the extent of clonotype sharing between individuals. Per donor, leukapheresis produced somewhere between about 0.94 and 9 billion PBMCs.

CD8 naive samples were CD45RO-negative cells positively selected for CCR7, giving a CD45RA+CCR7+ population that excluded TemRA cells. Donors were healthy HIV-negative adults with no recently reported acute infections or vaccinations. Every donor was a Caucasian adult residing in Nashville, Tennessee, USA. Blood was obtained by leukapheresis, after which PBMCs were separated by Ficoll-Histopaque density gradient centrifugation and cryopreserved in liquid nitrogen vapor phase. Analytical flow cytometry was used to check the purity and quantity of every magnetically sorted T cell population. From each sorted fraction, genomic DNA was isolated and quantified by UV absorbance on a Nanodrop 2000c. CDR1 and CDR2, per the germline V gene, are MNHEY and SVGAGI. The CDR3, cysteine through phenylalanine, is 15 amino acids long. The retained sequence is limited to the CDR3, 45 bases, with the frame set at the first base. The junction shows trimming of 1 base on V and 1 base on J, plus 10 bases between the germline ends.

Using the deep immunoSEQ assay, multiplex PCR amplified TCR CDR3 regions from genomic DNA. For each cell subset, the extracted genomic DNA was distributed evenly across all wells of several immunoSEQ 96-well plates, and each plate served as one replicate. For sorted subsets, about 220 ng of genomic DNA, equivalent to around 31,000 T cell genomes, went into each replicate PCR. The purified libraries were quantified using a Qubit 3.0 fluorometer, sized with a Bioanalyzer 2100, and then quantified again using the KAPA Library Quantification kit. Every immunoSEQ 96-well plate was sequenced on a dedicated single-read 150-cycle Illumina NextSeq 550 flow cell. In the original analysis: Because only junctional sequences without quality scores were contained in the immunoSEQ output, filtering matching that applied to full-length reads could not be performed. Sequences were annotated with PyIR, a Python wrapper for IgBLAST v1.9, using IMGT germline references to assign V/J genes and CDR3. Any read was removed if the V/J assignment was weak (E-value above 1e-6), the CDR3 was missing, or the read contained stop codons, out-of-frame junctions, or ambiguous translated residues. V3J clonotypes were defined as sequences sharing an identical inferred V gene, J gene, and CDR3 amino acid sequence. Percentage overlap between repertoires was calculated by dividing the number of shared unique clonotypes by the size of the smaller repertoire. RTK rarefaction, the Chao1 estimator, and Recon v2.1 estimates of unobserved clonotypes were used to assess repertoire richness. OLGA was used to compute generation probabilities for all TCRbeta clonotypes that the gDNA method yielded from a few donors. Drawn from immuneACCESS, this table holds only the in-frame rearrangements with V and J called that TCRdb kept. Clones are partly lost; checked studies trace under half to an unresolved V gene and leave the rest unexplained. For V, J and clone size, that table is used; D and trimming come from the DNA. This sample holds millions of clones; about 94% were observed only once. The top ten clones comprise roughly 1% of the sample.

Broad study findings and their caveats: Approximately 5% of naive CD4, 3% to 3.5% of naive CD8, roughly 2.4% of memory CD4, and approximately 0.4% of memory CD8 clonotypes were shared across several donors. Rarefaction of sorted-subset datasets indicated incomplete sequencing despite the large sequencing depth. Because the study included only a small number of donors, the genetic and exposure-history diversity represented was limited. Sampling was limited to blood, and TCR repertoires in tissue likely differ from TCR repertoires in blood. Compared with non-shared clonotypes, clonotypes shared by all four sorted-subset donors had higher generation probabilities. Pairwise subsampling led to the expectation that sequencing depth would affect the degree of clonotype sharing among donors. Larger estimated clonotype richness was generally found for naive subsets than for memory subsets.

The chain was built from TRBV6-5 and TRBJ2-5; no D gene can be assigned with confidence. This sequence originates from a man aged 18 to 30 in good health. What was sequenced was naive CD8+ T cells sorted from blood. The cell subset or site label here, explained by the study, means: CD45RA+CCR7+. The CDR3 protein is CASSYYIGRQETQYF. The sequence in DNA is TGTGCCAGCAGTTACTACATCGGGCGCCAAGAGACCCAGTACTTC.